The rows below give T cell receptor beta chains drawn from one sample of a study of T cells in Graves' hyperthyroidism and ophthalmopathy. Each CDR3 protein gets one entry after TCRdb re-called the multiplex PCR reads with MiXCR. The sample lists over 500,000 distinct CDR3 sequences, approximately 15% occurring once. Sequenced material: blood. Receptor source: a woman in her thirties or forties with Graves' hyperthyroidism. The CDR3 runs from the conserved cysteine through the conserved F or W. The D gene is left open where the match is weak. Expanded clones get a size class; other rows say once, few or many, or leave the size out.

j_call v_call d_call clone_size cdr3_nt cdr3_aa
TRBJ2-5 TRBV18 NA many TGTGCCAGCTCACCACCGGTATCCCGGGGGTTATCTAAGTACTTC CASSPPVSRGLSKYF
TRBJ2-7 TRBV30 TRBD1 many TGTGCCTGGAGTGTGGGACAGGGAACCTACGAGCAGTACTTC CAWSVGQGTYEQYF
TRBJ1-4 TRBV9 NA few TGTGCCAGCTTTTCTAAGGCAGTTAATGAAAAACTGTTTTTT CASFSKAVNEKLFF
TRBJ2-5 TRBV19 NA few TGTGCCAGTAGCAAACCCCAAGAGACCCAGTACTTC CASSKPQETQYF
TRBJ2-7 TRBV20-1 TRBD2 many TGCAGTGCTAGAGGGCGGGAGTCCTACGAGCAGTACTTC CSARGRESYEQYF
TRBJ2-3 TRBV20-1 NA many TGCAGTGCTAGGGCGGGCCTGGGGACAGATACGCAGTATTTT CSARAGLGTDTQYF
TRBJ2-5 TRBV20-1 TRBD2 many TGCAGTGCTAGAGGAGCGGGAGGGCACCAGTACTTC CSARGAGGHQYF
TRBJ2-7 TRBV18 NA many TGTGCCAGCTCACCGGGGCCCTACTACGAGCAGTACTTC CASSPGPYYEQYF
TRBJ2-7 TRBV5-1 NA NA TGCGCCAGCAGCTTAAATGCCGGGACACCCTCCTACGAGCAGTACTTC CASSLNAGTPSYEQYF
TRBJ1-6 TRBV12-3/TRBV12-4 TRBD1 many TGTGCCAGCAGTTCTCAAGACAGGGGGCCGGATAATTCACCCCTCCACTTT CASSSQDRGPDNSPLHF
TRBJ1-3 TRBV9 NA few TGTGCCAGCATGCGGGGAACTACTGGAAACACCATATATTTT CASMRGTTGNTIYF
TRBJ2-7 TRBV6-1 TRBD1 many TGTGCCAGCAGTGCCGACAGGGCATTCAACGAGCAGTACTTC CASSADRAFNEQYF
TRBJ2-5 TRBV5-4 NA NA TGTGCCAGCAGCACCGCTACAGGGTTTGACGAGACCCAGTACTTC CASSTATGFDETQYF
TRBJ2-7 TRBV18 TRBD1 few TGTGCCAGCTCAACTACCGGGACAGATATCTACGAGCAGTACTTC CASSTTGTDIYEQYF
TRBJ2-7 TRBV6-1 TRBD1 many TGTGCCAGCAGGAGACCGGGACAGGGATCGGGCGAGCAGTACTTC CASRRPGQGSGEQYF
TRBJ1-1 TRBV11-2 NA medium-sized TGTGCCAGCAGCCCCGCTTTGGGGGGAAACACTGAAGCTTTCTTT CASSPALGGNTEAFF
TRBJ1-4 TRBV11-3 NA many TGTGCCAGCAGCTTAGAGGAAGGCGAAAAACTGTTTTTT CASSLEEGEKLFF